This record concerns one TCR beta chain sequence. As processed by the authors: Counts of nucleated cells, estimated from reference gene primer amplification, were obtained. The protocol was immunoSEQ multiplex PCR, while the TCRdb copy is restricted to in-frame clones and leaves out a portion. The V and J calls and the clone size are those of that table, but D and trimming were determined from the DNA. Of about 400,000 clones in the sample, around 87% were seen once. This study enrolled people aged about 18 to 90 from about two dozen US geographic areas. Self-reported history from a screening survey and questionnaire set each donor's cohort. The source of the sample is a study of blood T cell repertoires in COVID-19. About the research overall: The cDNA or gDNA used as material had been derived from T cells, B-cell-depleted T cells, or PBMCs.

The V end lost 0 bases, the J end lost 7 bases, and 11 bases lay between the germline ends. Germline CDR1 SGHAT, CDR2 FQNNGV. This CDR3 has 14 residues. The receptor was derived from a man in his forties or fifties in a cohort exposed to, infected with or recovered from COVID-19 (not recorded which). Sequencing was performed on PBMCs or T cells enriched from blood (not recorded which). J is TRBJ2-3 and V is TRBV11-2, with D perhaps TRBD2 (6 bases). The CDR3 bases are TGTGCCAGCAGCTTAGATCCCGCGGGAAATACGCAGTATTTT. Translating gives CASSLDPAGNTQYF.